The clone carrying this TCR beta chain was seen more than once but under ten times. Combining a sample-barcoded 5' primer with a J-beta primer mix, a second PCR ran for 7 to 11 cycles. MiXCR was run by TCRdb on the 5' RACE reads, yielding one entry per CDR3 protein. The top ten clones hold about 7.7% of a sample with some 1.7 million distinct CDR3 sequences, about 30% of them seen once. Germline CDR1 is SGHRS and CDR2 is YFSETQ. The CDR3 spans 14 residues. With 4 bases removed from V and 0 bases from J, the gap between germline ends came to 11 bases. The sample belongs to a study of blood T cells in healthy people across ages. Across the whole study: About one barcoded beta molecule per two T cells came from capture by template switching.

What was sequenced was blood. The rearrangement uses TRBV5-1 and TRBJ2-7, with a tentative D call TRBD2 (6 bases). The sequence came from a woman aged 25 to 45 in good health. CDR3 sequence: CASSMGLSSYEQYF. The DNA of the CDR3 is TGCGCCAGCAGCATGGGACTTAGCTCCTACGAGCAGTACTTC.